This is a list of T cell receptor beta chains from one sample in a study of blood T cell repertoires in COVID-19. Clones were sequenced by immunoSEQ multiplex PCR, and TCRdb holds only the in-frame ones, with some missing. The repertoire holds about 100,000 clones, with 80% to 95% as singletons. The sequenced sample was peripheral blood. These receptors were collected from a man in his fifties or sixties with active COVID-19. The CDR3 runs from the conserved cysteine through the conserved F or W. Each record gives: CDR3 protein, clone size, D gene, J gene, V gene. A D gene is named only where the DNA matches it firmly. Size tells how often a clone was seen (once, few, many) or the class of an expanded clone, and some rows leave it out.

CASTQLSGGQPQHF | few | TRBD1 | TRBJ1-5 | TRBV2
CASSSSRGRRETQYF | NA | NA | TRBJ2-5 | TRBV6-5
CASSEPGRNYGYTF | NA | NA | TRBJ1-2 | TRBV6-4
CASSPPRGQGEGNEQFF | once | TRBD1 | TRBJ2-1 | TRBV18
CASSYPGGSSGNTIYF | NA | TRBD1 | TRBJ1-3 | TRBV7-6
CASRDFQETQYF | NA | NA | TRBJ2-5 | TRBV28
CASSPDSSHFNEQFF | NA | NA | TRBJ2-1 | TRBV5-4
CASRPSGGARTDTQYF | NA | TRBD2 | TRBJ2-3 | TRBV3-1/TRBV3-2
CASSLSSHTGELFF | once | NA | TRBJ2-2 | TRBV27
CSALDRAIQHF | NA | TRBD1 | TRBJ1-5 | TRBV20-1
CASSLAWLGLTGTGNVNTEAFF | NA | TRBD1 | TRBJ1-1 | TRBV5-1
CASSIAGGTNTEAFF | NA | NA | TRBJ1-1 | TRBV19